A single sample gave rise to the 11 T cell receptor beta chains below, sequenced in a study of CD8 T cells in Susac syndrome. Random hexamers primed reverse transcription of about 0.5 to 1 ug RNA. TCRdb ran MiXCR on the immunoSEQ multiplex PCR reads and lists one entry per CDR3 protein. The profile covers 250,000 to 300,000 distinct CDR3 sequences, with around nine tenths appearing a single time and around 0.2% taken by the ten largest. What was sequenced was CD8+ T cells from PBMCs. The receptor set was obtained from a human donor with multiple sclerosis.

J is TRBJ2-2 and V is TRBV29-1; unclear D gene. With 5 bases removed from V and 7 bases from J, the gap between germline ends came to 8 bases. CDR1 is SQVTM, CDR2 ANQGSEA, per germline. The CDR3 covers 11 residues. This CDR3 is CSVFGGGELFF. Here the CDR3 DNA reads TGCAGCGTTTTTGGTGGCGGGGAGCTGTTTTTT.

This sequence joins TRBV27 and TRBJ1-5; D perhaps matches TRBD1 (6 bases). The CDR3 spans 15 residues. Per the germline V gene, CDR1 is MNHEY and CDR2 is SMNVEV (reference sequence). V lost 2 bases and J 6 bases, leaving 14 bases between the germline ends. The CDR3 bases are TGTGCCAGCAGTTTAAAAGGCAGGGGAGGTCAGCCCCAGCATTTT. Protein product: CASSLKGRGGQPQHF.

CDR3 sequence reads: CASSHYAGGPGTDTQYF. The CDR3 coding sequence is TGTGCCAGCAGCCATTACGCGGGAGGGCCAGGAACAGATACGCAGTATTTT. This sequence joins TRBV3-1 and TRBJ2-3; TRBD2 aligns across 9 bases. V lost 3 bases, J lost 3 bases, and 10 bases stayed unmatched. This CDR3 region has 17 residues. Germline V gives CDR1 LGHDT, CDR2 YNNKEL (reference sequence).

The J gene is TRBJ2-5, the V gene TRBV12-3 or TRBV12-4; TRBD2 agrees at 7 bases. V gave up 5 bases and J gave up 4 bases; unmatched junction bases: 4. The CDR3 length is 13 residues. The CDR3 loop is CASSKSGGETQYF. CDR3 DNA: TGTGCCAGCAGTAAGTCGGGAGGAGAGACCCAGTACTTC.

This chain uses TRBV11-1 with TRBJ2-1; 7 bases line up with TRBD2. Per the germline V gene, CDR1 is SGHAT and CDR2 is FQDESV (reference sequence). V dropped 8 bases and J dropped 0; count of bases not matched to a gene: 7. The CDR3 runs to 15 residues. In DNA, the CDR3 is TGTGCCAGCTCCGGGGAGGGGCGCTCCTACAATGAGCAGTTCTTC. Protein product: CASSGEGRSYNEQFF.

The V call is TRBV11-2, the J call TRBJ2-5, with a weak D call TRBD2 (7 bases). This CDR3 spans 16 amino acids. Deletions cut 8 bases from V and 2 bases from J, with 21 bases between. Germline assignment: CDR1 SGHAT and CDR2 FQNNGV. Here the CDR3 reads CASGPGGQHIQETQYF. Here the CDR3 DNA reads TGTGCCAGCGGGCCCGGGGGGCAGCACATACAAGAGACCCAGTACTTC. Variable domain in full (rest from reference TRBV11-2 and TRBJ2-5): EAGVAQSPRYKIIEKRQSVAFWCNPISGHATLYWYQQILGQGPKLLIQFQNNGVVDDSQLPKDRFSAERLKGVDSTLKIQPAKLEDSAVYLCASGPGGQHIQETQYFGPGTRLLVL.

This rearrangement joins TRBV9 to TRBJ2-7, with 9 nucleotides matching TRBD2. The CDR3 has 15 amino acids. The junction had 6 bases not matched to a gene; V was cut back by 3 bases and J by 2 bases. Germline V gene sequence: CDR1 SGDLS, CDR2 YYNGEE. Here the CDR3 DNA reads TGTGCCAGCAGCGCAGGACTAGCGAACGCCTACGAGCAGTACTTC. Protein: CASSAGLANAYEQYF.

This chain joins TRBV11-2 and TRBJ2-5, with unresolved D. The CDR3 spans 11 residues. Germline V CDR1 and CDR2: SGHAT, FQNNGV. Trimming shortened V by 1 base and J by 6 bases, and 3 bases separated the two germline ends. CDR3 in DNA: TGTGCCAGCAGCTTAGGTCAGACCCAGTACTTC. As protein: CASSLGQTQYF.

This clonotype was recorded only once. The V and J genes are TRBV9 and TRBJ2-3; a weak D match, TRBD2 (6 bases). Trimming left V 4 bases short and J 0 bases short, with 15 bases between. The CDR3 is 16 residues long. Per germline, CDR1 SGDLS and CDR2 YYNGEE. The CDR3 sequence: CASSLGLSDSTDTQYF. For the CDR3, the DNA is TGTGCCAGCAGCCTGGGACTGTCTGATAGCACAGATACGCAGTATTTT.

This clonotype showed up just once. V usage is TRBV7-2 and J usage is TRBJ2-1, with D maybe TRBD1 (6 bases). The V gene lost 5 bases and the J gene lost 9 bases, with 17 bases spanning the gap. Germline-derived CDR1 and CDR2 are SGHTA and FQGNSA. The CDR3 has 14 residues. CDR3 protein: CASSLMTGPSEQFF. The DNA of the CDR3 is TGTGCCAGCAGCCTCATGACAGGTCCCAGTGAGCAGTTCTTC.

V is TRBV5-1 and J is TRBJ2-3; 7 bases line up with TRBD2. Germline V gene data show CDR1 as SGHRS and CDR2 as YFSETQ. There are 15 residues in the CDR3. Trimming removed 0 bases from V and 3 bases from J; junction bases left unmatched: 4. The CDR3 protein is CASSLDGGGTDTQYF. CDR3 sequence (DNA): TGCGCCAGCAGCTTGGATGGGGGAGGGACAGATACGCAGTATTTT.